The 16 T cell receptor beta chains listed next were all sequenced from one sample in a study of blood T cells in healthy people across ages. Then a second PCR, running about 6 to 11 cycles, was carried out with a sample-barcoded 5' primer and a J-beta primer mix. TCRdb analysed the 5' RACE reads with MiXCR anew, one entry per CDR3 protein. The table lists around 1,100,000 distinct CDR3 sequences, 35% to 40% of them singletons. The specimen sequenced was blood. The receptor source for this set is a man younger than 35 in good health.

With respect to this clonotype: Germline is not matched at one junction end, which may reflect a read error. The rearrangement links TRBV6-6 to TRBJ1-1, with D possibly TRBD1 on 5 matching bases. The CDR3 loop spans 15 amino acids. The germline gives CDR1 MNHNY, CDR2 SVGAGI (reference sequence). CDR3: CAGRNPGPLNTEAFF. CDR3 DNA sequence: TGTGCCGGCAGGAACCCGGGACCGCTGAACACTGAAGCTTTCTTT.

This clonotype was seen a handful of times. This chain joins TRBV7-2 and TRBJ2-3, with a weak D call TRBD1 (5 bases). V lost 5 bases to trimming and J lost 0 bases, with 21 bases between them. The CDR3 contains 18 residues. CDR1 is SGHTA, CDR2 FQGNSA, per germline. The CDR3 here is CASSPGRHRTVSTDTQYF. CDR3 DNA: TGTGCCAGCAGCCCAGGGCGTCACCGAACCGTAAGCACAGATACGCAGTATTTT.

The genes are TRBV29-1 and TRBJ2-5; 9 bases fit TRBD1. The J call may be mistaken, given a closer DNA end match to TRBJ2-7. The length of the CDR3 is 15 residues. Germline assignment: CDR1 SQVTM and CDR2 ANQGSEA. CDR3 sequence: CSVGGRGTGTYEQYF. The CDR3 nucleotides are TGCAGCGTTGGAGGGCGAGGGACAGGGACCTACGAGCAGTACTTC.

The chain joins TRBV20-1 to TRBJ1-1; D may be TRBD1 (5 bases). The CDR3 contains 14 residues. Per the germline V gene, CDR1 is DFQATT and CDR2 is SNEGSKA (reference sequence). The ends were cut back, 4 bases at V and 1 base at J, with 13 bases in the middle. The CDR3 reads CSAIRPRGNTEAFF. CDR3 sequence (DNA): TGCAGTGCTATCCGTCCAAGGGGGAACACTGAAGCTTTCTTT.

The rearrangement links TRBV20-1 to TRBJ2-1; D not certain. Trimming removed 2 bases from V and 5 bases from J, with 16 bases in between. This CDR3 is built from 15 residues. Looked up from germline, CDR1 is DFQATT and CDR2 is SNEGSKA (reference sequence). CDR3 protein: CSARSPQGNHNEQFF. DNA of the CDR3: TGCAGTGCTAGATCCCCTCAAGGGAATCACAATGAGCAGTTCTTC.

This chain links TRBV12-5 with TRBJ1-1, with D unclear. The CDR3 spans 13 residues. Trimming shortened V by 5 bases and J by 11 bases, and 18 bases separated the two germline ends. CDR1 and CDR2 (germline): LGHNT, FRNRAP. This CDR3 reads CASGLRVEGGAFF. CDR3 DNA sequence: TGTGCTAGTGGTCTACGCGTGGAGGGAGGGGCTTTCTTT.

In DNA form, the CDR3 reads TGCAGTGCGGCTCGGGCTAGGGTCAACTATATCGATGAGCAGTTCTTC. Residues: CSAARARVNYIDEQFF. J is TRBJ2-1 and V is TRBV20-1; no firm D call. The germline V and J ends were trimmed by 6 bases and 8 bases, with 26 bases remaining between them. The germline gives CDR1 DFQATT, CDR2 SNEGSKA (reference sequence). The CDR3 runs 16 residues.

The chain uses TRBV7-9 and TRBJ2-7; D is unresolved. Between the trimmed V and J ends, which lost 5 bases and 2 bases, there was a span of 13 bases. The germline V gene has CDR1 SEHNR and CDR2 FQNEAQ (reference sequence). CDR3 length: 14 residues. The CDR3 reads CASSLRSRPYEQYF. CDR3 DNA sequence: TGTGCCAGCAGCCTAAGGTCGCGCCCCTACGAGCAGTACTTC.

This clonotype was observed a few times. For the CDR3, the DNA is TGTGCCATACCGGGACAGGGGGAAACCGGCTACACCTTC. As protein: CAIPGQGETGYTF. J is TRBJ1-2 and V is TRBV6-5; 11 bases are shared with TRBD1. The germline V gene has CDR1 MNHEY and CDR2 SVGAGI. V gave up 10 bases and J gave up 8 bases; unmatched junction bases: 9. CDR3 length equals 13 residues.

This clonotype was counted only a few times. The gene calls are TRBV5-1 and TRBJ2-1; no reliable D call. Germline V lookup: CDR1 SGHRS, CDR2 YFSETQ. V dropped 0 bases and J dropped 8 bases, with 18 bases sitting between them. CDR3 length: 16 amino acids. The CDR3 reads CASSLGELVGSDEQFF. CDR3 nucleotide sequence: TGCGCCAGCAGCTTGGGGGAATTAGTCGGATCGGATGAGCAGTTCTTC. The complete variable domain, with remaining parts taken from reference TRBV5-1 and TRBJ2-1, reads KAGVTQTPRYLIKTRGQQVTLSCSPISGHRSVSWYQQTPGQGLQFLFEYFSETQRNKGNFPGRFSGRQFSNSRSEMNVSTLELGDSALYLCASSLGELVGSDEQFFGPGTRLTVL.

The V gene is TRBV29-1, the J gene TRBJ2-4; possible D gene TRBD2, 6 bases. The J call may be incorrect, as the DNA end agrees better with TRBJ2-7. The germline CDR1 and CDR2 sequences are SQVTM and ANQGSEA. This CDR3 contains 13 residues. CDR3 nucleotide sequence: TGCAGCGTTTTTGGAGGGGCCCCCTACGAGCAGTACTTC. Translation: CSVFGGAPYEQYF.

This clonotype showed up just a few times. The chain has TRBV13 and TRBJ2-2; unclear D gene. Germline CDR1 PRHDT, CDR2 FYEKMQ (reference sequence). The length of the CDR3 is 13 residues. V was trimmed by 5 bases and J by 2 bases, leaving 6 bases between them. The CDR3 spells CASSLHNTGELFF. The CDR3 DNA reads TGTGCCAGCAGCCTACACAACACCGGGGAGCTGTTTTTT.

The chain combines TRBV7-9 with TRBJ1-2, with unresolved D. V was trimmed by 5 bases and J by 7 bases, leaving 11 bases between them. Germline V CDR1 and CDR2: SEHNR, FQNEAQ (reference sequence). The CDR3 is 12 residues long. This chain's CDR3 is CASSPSEAGYTF. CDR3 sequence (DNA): TGTGCCAGCAGCCCATCTGAAGCTGGCTACACCTTC.

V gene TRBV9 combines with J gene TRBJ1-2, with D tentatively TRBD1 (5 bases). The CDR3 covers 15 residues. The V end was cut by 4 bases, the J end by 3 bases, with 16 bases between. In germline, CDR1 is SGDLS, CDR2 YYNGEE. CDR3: CASSLDQGSHYGYTF. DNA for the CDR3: TGTGCCAGCAGCCTGGATCAGGGTAGCCACTATGGCTACACCTTC. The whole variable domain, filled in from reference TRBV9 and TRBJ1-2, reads DSGVTQTPKHLITATGQRVTLRCSPRSGDLSVYWYQQSLDQGLQFLIQYYNGEERAKGNILERFSAQQFPDLHSELNLSSLELGDSALYFCASSLDQGSHYGYTFGSGTRLTVV.

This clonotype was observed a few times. The CDR3 sequence: CASSWGGGNTEAFF. The CDR3 DNA reads as TGTGCCAGCAGTTGGGGGGGCGGAAACACTGAAGCTTTCTTT. This chain connects TRBV5-6 to TRBJ1-1, with a possible D match to TRBD1 (6 bases). V lost 5 bases, J lost 2 bases, and 13 bases lay in between. Germline V gene lookup returns CDR1 SGHDT and CDR2 YYEEEE. The CDR3 has 14 amino acids.

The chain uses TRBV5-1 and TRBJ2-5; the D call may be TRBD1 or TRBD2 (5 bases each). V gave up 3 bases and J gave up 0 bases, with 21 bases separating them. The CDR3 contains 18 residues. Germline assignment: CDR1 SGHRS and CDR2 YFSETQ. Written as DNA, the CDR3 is TGCGCCAGCAGCTGGTCTTACCGGGACCACGAAAACCAAGAGACCCAGTACTTC. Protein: CASSWSYRDHENQETQYF.